These 22 T cell receptor beta chains came from one sample sequenced in a study of blood T cell repertoires in COVID-19 (dated by TCRdb to about 2020). Libraries were built with the immunoSEQ multiplex PCR assay. TCRdb carries this immuneACCESS record with in-frame sequences only. Its versions omit some clonotypes, under half of them owing to an unresolved V gene in the studies checked, with the rest unexplained. The sample profile shows some 75,000 clones; around 89% of them were found once. Just under 0.6% of the sample comes from the top ten. The sample was peripheral blood. These receptors originate from a man aged 55 to 70 with acute or convalescent COVID-19.

The CDR3 bases are TGTGCCAGCATCTCGGGGTATGAAGCTTTCTTT. Protein sequence: CASISGYEAFF. V and J are TRBV28 and TRBJ1-1, with no clear D. V was clipped by 7 bases and J by 7 bases, with 10 bases between them. The germline CDR1 and CDR2 sequences are MDHEN and SYDVKM. The CDR3 extends over 11 amino acids.

The gene calls are TRBV25-1 and TRBJ2-3, with TRBD2 identical over 7 bases. Per the germline V gene, CDR1 is MGHDK and CDR2 is SYGVNS. With 8 bases clipped from V and 1 base from J, the junction kept 3 bases outside the gene matches. The CDR3 contains 13 residues. CDR3 amino acids: CASGRAGTDTQYF. The CDR3 nucleotides read TGTGCCAGCGGGAGGGCTGGCACAGATACGCAGTATTTT.

The chain has TRBV5-1 and TRBJ1-3; 7 positions agree with TRBD1. Germline values: CDR1 SGHRS, CDR2 YFSETQ. This CDR3 has 18 amino acids. V shed 3 bases, J shed 2 bases, and the junction held 14 bases outside the gene matches. CDR3 residues: CASSSTPTGIIAGNTIYF. CDR3 nucleotides: TGCGCCAGCAGCTCCACCCCGACAGGGATTATTGCTGGAAACACCATATATTTT.

This clone has just one count. The genes are TRBV5-1 and TRBJ1-6; D may be TRBD1 (6 bases). Germline CDR1 is SGHRS and CDR2 is YFSETQ. V was cut by 4 bases and J by 4 bases, with 12 bases left in between. This CDR3 has 15 amino acids. The CDR3 bases are TGCGCCAGCAGCGCCGAAACAGGGTATAATTCACCCCTCCACTTT. Protein product: CASSAETGYNSPLHF.

V is TRBV5-1 and J is TRBJ1-6; no firm D call. V was trimmed by 4 bases and J by 13 bases, leaving 12 bases between them. Germline V gene data show CDR1 as SGHRS and CDR2 as YFSETQ. This CDR3 is built from 12 residues. CDR3 DNA: TGCGCCAGCAGCGGGCCCAGGTTGCCCCTCCACTTT. Encoded protein: CASSGPRLPLHF.

The CDR3 here is CASSHESNGVYEQYF. The CDR3 coding sequence is TGTGCCAGCAGCCATGAAAGCAACGGAGTCTACGAGCAGTACTTC. V is TRBV3-1 (or the pseudogene TRBV3-2) and J is TRBJ2-7; D is undetermined. The CDR3 contains 15 residues. CDR1 and CDR2 from the germline V gene are LGHDT and YNNKEL (reference sequence). Trimming shortened V by 3 bases and J by 3 bases, and 15 bases separated the two germline ends.

This chain joins TRBV7-2 and TRBJ2-2; 11 bases are shared with TRBD2. The length of the CDR3 is 17 residues. Germline CDR1 and CDR2: SGHTA and FQGNSA. V dropped 5 bases and J dropped 3; count of bases not matched to a gene: 8. The CDR3 DNA is TGTGCCAGCAGCCCTATCCTTAGCGGGGGGGACACCGGGGAGCTGTTTTTT. The encoded protein is CASSPILSGGDTGELFF.

The rearrangement uses TRBV18 and TRBJ1-2; no definite D call. Trimming pared 3 bases from V and 6 bases from J, leaving 14 bases between. This CDR3 is 14 amino acids long. Per the germline V gene, CDR1 is KGHSH and CDR2 is LQKENI. CDR3 sequence: CASSPVRTEDGYTF. The CDR3 nucleotides read TGTGCCAGCTCACCCGTCAGGACTGAGGATGGCTACACCTTC. Variable domain in full (rest from reference TRBV18 and TRBJ1-2): NAGVMQNPRHLVRRRGQEARLRCSPMKGHSHVYWYRQLPEEGLKFMVYLQKENIIDESGMPKERFSAEFPKEGPSILRIQQVVRGDSAAYFCASSPVRTEDGYTFGSGTRLTVV.

With regard to this clone: Other DNA sequences from this sample encode an identical CDR3 as well. The chain is built from TRBV7-2 and TRBJ2-2, with TRBD2 identical over 11 bases. CDR3 size: 17 residues. V lost 4 bases and J lost 3; bases outside the gene matches: 7. CDR1 is SGHTA, CDR2 FQGNSA, per germline. In nucleotides, the CDR3 is TGTGCCAGCAGCTCCCTAGCGGGAGGTCCCGACACCGGGGAGCTGTTTTTT. Amino acid sequence: CASSSLAGGPDTGELFF. Combining the CDR3 with reference TRBV7-2 and TRBJ2-2 gives the whole variable domain GAGVSQSPSNKVTEKGKDVELRCDPISGHTALYWYRQSLGQGLEFLIYFQGNSAPDKSGLPSDRFSAERTGGSVSTLTIQRTQQEDSAVYLCASSSLAGGPDTGELFFGEGSRLTVL.

The V gene is TRBV2, the J gene TRBJ2-7, with D perhaps TRBD1 (5 bases). Germline V lookup: CDR1 SNHLY, CDR2 FYNNEI. This CDR3 is built from 12 residues. V gave up 6 bases and J gave up 6 bases, with 12 bases separating them. The CDR3 bases are TGTGCCAGCAGCGACATGCAGGGCGAGCAGTACTTC. Amino acid sequence: CASSDMQGEQYF.

With regard to this clone: Without the conserved terminal phenylalanine or tryptophan, this CDR3 likely stems from a read error. The chain carries TRBV5-1 and TRBJ2-7; possible D gene TRBD1, 5 bases. The CDR3 totals 14 residues. Germline values: CDR1 SGHRS, CDR2 YFSETQ. The V gene lost 0 bases and the J gene lost 1 base, with 8 bases spanning the gap. The CDR3 loop reads CASSLDRPSYEQYL. For the CDR3, the DNA is TGCGCCAGCAGCTTGGACAGGCCTTCCTACGAGCAGTACCTC.

This chain joins TRBV5-1 and TRBJ2-7, with D tentatively TRBD1 (6 bases). This CDR3 spans 17 amino acids. Germline V gene sequence: CDR1 SGHRS, CDR2 YFSETQ. V was trimmed by 5 bases and J by 0 bases, leaving 21 bases between them. For the CDR3, the DNA is TGCGCCAGCAGTCCCGCCCCCACAGGGATAGGCTCCTACGAGCAGTACTTC. Translation gives CASSPAPTGIGSYEQYF.

This clone was counted a single time. CDR3 protein: CSVRPWGDEQYF. The CDR3 nucleotides are TGCAGCGTACGACCCTGGGGGGACGAGCAGTACTTC. The rearrangement uses TRBV29-1 and TRBJ2-7; D may be TRBD2 (6 bases). V lost 6 bases and J lost 5, with 14 bases in between. In germline, CDR1 is SQVTM, CDR2 ANQGSEA. The CDR3 has 12 residues.

This clone was counted between two and nine times. V usage is TRBV19 and J usage is TRBJ2-7; D is possibly TRBD2 (7 bases). This CDR3 spans 13 amino acids. Germline values: CDR1 LNHDA, CDR2 SQIVND (reference sequence). Trimming pared 7 bases from V and 5 bases from J, leaving 15 bases between. The CDR3 here is CASNARGGNEQYF. The CDR3 DNA sequence: TGTGCCAGTAATGCCAGGGGAGGGAACGAGCAGTACTTC.

V gene TRBV29-1 combines with J gene TRBJ1-2; D unresolved. CDR1 is SQVTM and CDR2 is ANQGSEA in the germline V gene. This CDR3 has 12 residues. V lost 3 bases and J 8 bases, leaving 13 bases between the germline ends. This CDR3 is CSVDSGSGGYTF. The CDR3 DNA reads TGCAGCGTTGATTCGGGGTCGGGAGGCTACACCTTC.

V gene TRBV24-1 combines with J gene TRBJ2-1; D perhaps matches TRBD2 (5 bases). CDR1 is KGHDR, CDR2 SFDVKD, per germline. V lost 3 bases and J 0 bases, leaving 11 bases between the germline ends. This CDR3 is built from 16 residues. CDR3 protein: CATSDRTGSSYNEQFF. The CDR3 DNA reads as TGTGCCACCAGTGATCGGACGGGGAGCTCCTACAATGAGCAGTTCTTC.

This clone was seen just once. The chain uses TRBV2 and TRBJ1-1; D gene unclear. Per the germline V gene, CDR1 is SNHLY and CDR2 is FYNNEI. Trimming shortened V by 4 bases and J by 1 base, and 10 bases separated the two germline ends. This CDR3 spans 14 amino acids. The CDR3, as DNA: TGTGCCAGCAGTGTATGGACTGCGAACACTGAAGCTTTCTTT. Its protein product is CASSVWTANTEAFF.

This rearrangement joins TRBV4-1 to TRBJ2-6, with D unresolved. V was cut by 0 bases and J by 1 base, with 7 bases left in between. This CDR3 spans 16 amino acids. Germline values: CDR1 MGHRA, CDR2 YSYEKL. CDR3 amino acids: CASSQDEISGANVLTF. CDR3 DNA: TGCGCCAGCAGCCAAGACGAGATTTCTGGGGCCAACGTCCTGACTTTC.

The rearrangement links TRBV5-5 to TRBJ2-7; 7 bases line up with TRBD1. V was clipped by 4 bases and J by 5 bases; unmatched bases: 12. The CDR3 loop spans 15 amino acids. Germline V lookup: CDR1 SGHKS, CDR2 YYEKEE (reference sequence). The chain's CDR3 is CASSPRQGGLNEQYF. The CDR3 nucleotides are TGTGCCAGCAGCCCTCGACAGGGTGGGTTGAACGAGCAGTACTTC. The whole variable domain, remainder taken from reference TRBV5-5 and TRBJ2-7, is DAGVTQSPTHLIKTRGQQVTLRCSPISGHKSVSWYQQVLGQGPQFIFQYYEKEERGRGNFPDRFSARQFPNYSSELNVNALLLGDSALYLCASSPRQGGLNEQYFGPGTRLTVT.

This sequence joins TRBV6-4 and TRBJ2-7; TRBD2 is a possible D gene (6 bases). This CDR3 region has 18 residues. V gave up 2 bases and J gave up 4 bases, with 24 bases separating them. Germline V gives CDR1 MRHNA, CDR2 SNTAGT. CDR3 protein: CASSDRDSREAPFYEQYF. CDR3 in DNA: TGTGCCAGCAGTGACCGGGACTCCAGGGAGGCCCCTTTTTACGAGCAGTACTTC.

This chain uses TRBV5-4 with TRBJ2-7; TRBD1 is a possible D gene (6 bases). The CDR3 length is 14 residues. Germline CDR1 is SGHNT and CDR2 is YYREEE (reference sequence). Deletions cut 4 bases from V and 2 bases from J, with 13 bases between. Written as DNA, the CDR3 is TGTGCCAGCAGCCACAGGGTCGCTCCCTACGAGCAGTACTTC. It is translated as CASSHRVAPYEQYF. Filled out from reference TRBV5-4 and TRBJ2-7, the complete variable domain reads ETGVTQSPTHLIKTRGQQVTLRCSSQSGHNTVSWYQQALGQGPQFIFQYYREEENGRGNFPPRFSGLQFPNYSSELNVNALELDDSALYLCASSHRVAPYEQYFGPGTRLTVT.

The chain uses TRBV3-1 (or the pseudogene TRBV3-2) and TRBJ2-7, with 8 bases fitting TRBD1. The CDR3 has 16 residues. Germline lookup yields CDR1 LGHDT and CDR2 YNNKEL (reference sequence). The junction had 11 bases not matched to a gene; V was cut back by 1 base and J by 6 bases. This CDR3 is CASSQAAGQGRGEQYF. As DNA, the CDR3 is TGTGCCAGCAGCCAAGCGGCAGGACAGGGACGGGGCGAGCAGTACTTC.